This T cell receptor beta chain was sequenced in a study of T-cell reconstitution after alpha-beta-depleted transplantation in children. CDR3 size: 13 residues. Trimming stripped 5 bases from V and 4 bases from J, with 11 bases between. The germline CDR1 and CDR2 sequences are SEHNR and FQNEAQ (reference sequence). This sample's TCRbeta library carried unique molecular identifier barcodes. TCRdb re-derived calls from the PCR reads in MiXCR, one entry per CDR3 protein. The profile shows hundreds of thousands of distinct CDR3 sequences, roughly 17% of them singletons. This clonotype was observed a few times.

This chain uses TRBV7-9 with TRBJ1-2; no clear D gene. The receptor's source is a human donor who donated a stem cell graft to a child with acute myeloid leukemia. This specimen was PBMCs from the stem cell graft donor, taken from the stem cell graft. The CDR3 bases are TGTGCCAGCAGCACCGCGGGGTCCTATGGCTACACCTTC. It codes for CASSTAGSYGYTF.